These T cell receptor beta chains were read from a single sample in a study of CD8+CD57+ T cells in acquired aplastic anemia. Each CDR3 protein is one row after TCRdb ran MiXCR on the reads. Of fewer than 200,000 distinct CDR3 sequences in the sample, around 60% were seen once. Sequenced input: sorted CD4+, CD8+, or CD8+CD57+ T cells (not recorded which) from PBMCs. All receptors derive from a human donor in good health. Both conserved end residues are part of each CDR3. Each record gives: D gene, clone size, V gene, J gene, CDR3 protein, CDR3 DNA. D genes are given only for firm matches. Only part of the rows carry a size: once, few, many, or a class if the clone is expanded.

D gene: NA
clone size: NA
V gene: TRBV14
J gene: TRBJ1-2
CDR3 protein: CASSRLIDYGYTF
CDR3 DNA: TGTGCCAGCAGTCGACTCATCGACTATGGCTACACCTTC

D gene: NA
clone size: NA
V gene: TRBV29-1
J gene: TRBJ2-3
CDR3 protein: CSVREGGRQDTQYF
CDR3 DNA: TGCAGCGTCAGGGAGGGGGGGCGCCAAGATACGCAGTATTTT

D gene: TRBD1
clone size: NA
V gene: TRBV24-1
J gene: TRBJ2-7
CDR3 protein: CATSDPDYGTGGEEQYF
CDR3 DNA: TGTGCCACCAGTGACCCCGATTATGGGACAGGGGGGGAAGAGCAGTACTTC

D gene: NA
clone size: NA
V gene: TRBV7-9
J gene: TRBJ1-1
CDR3 protein: CASSFGQMNTEAFF
CDR3 DNA: TGCGCCAGCAGCTTTGGACAAATGAACACTGAAGCTTTCTTT

D gene: TRBD2
clone size: few
V gene: TRBV5-6
J gene: TRBJ2-7
CDR3 protein: CASSPGLAGTYEQYF
CDR3 DNA: TGTGCCAGCAGCCCGGGGCTAGCGGGAACCTACGAGCAGTACTTC

D gene: NA
clone size: NA
V gene: TRBV20-1
J gene: TRBJ2-7
CDR3 protein: CSASQGGEQYF
CDR3 DNA: TGCAGTGCTAGCCAGGGCGGCGAGCAGTACTTC

D gene: TRBD2
clone size: many
V gene: TRBV14
J gene: TRBJ2-1
CDR3 protein: CASSPGLAGNNEQFF
CDR3 DNA: TGTGCCAGCAGCCCGGGACTAGCGGGAAACAATGAGCAGTTCTTC

D gene: NA
clone size: NA
V gene: TRBV7-9
J gene: TRBJ2-3
CDR3 protein: CASSLVGAASTDTQYF
CDR3 DNA: TGTGCCAGCAGCTTAGTAGGAGCAGCTAGCACAGATACGCAGTATTTT

D gene: NA
clone size: NA
V gene: TRBV9
J gene: TRBJ1-2
CDR3 protein: CASSFPREAYGYTF
CDR3 DNA: TGTGCCAGCAGCTTCCCCAGGGAGGCCTATGGCTACACCTTC

D gene: NA
clone size: NA
V gene: TRBV24-1
J gene: TRBJ2-5
CDR3 protein: CATSEPQGFETQYF
CDR3 DNA: TGTGCCACCAGTGAACCCCAGGGTTTTGAGACCCAGTACTTC

D gene: NA
clone size: NA
V gene: TRBV7-2
J gene: TRBJ1-2
CDR3 protein: CASSLMWQSGYTF
CDR3 DNA: TGTGCCAGCAGCTTAATGTGGCAGTCCGGCTACACCTTC

D gene: TRBD1
clone size: NA
V gene: TRBV10-3
J gene: TRBJ2-1
CDR3 protein: CAFSESLQGAKDVNEQFF
CDR3 DNA: TGTGCCTTCAGTGAGTCGCTACAGGGGGCGAAGGATGTCAATGAGCAGTTCTTC

D gene: NA
clone size: few
V gene: TRBV7-3
J gene: TRBJ1-6
CDR3 protein: CASSLSGGTDSPLHF
CDR3 DNA: TGTGCCAGCAGCTTGTCGGGGGGTACGGACTCACCCCTCCACTTT

D gene: NA
clone size: NA
V gene: TRBV5-4
J gene: TRBJ2-7
CDR3 protein: CASSLAGRRYEQYF
CDR3 DNA: TGTGCCAGCAGCTTGGCGGGACGCCGCTACGAGCAGTACTTC

D gene: NA
clone size: once
V gene: TRBV7-2
J gene: TRBJ2-3
CDR3 protein: CASSLGGWRDTQYF
CDR3 DNA: TGTGCCAGCAGCTTAGGGGGATGGCGGGATACGCAGTATTTT

D gene: NA
clone size: NA
V gene: TRBV7-9
J gene: TRBJ2-7
CDR3 protein: CASSFSGGNEQYF
CDR3 DNA: TGTGCCAGCAGCTTTTCGGGTGGGAACGAGCAGTACTTC

D gene: TRBD1
clone size: once
V gene: TRBV5-1
J gene: TRBJ2-7
CDR3 protein: CASKEGASGSYEQYF
CDR3 DNA: TGCGCCAGCAAAGAGGGGGCCAGCGGTTCCTACGAGCAGTACTTC

D gene: NA
clone size: NA
V gene: TRBV13
J gene: TRBJ2-7
CDR3 protein: CASSYVPYEQYF
CDR3 DNA: TGTGCCAGCAGCTACGTCCCCTACGAGCAGTACTTC

D gene: TRBD1
clone size: many
V gene: TRBV24-1
J gene: TRBJ2-1
CDR3 protein: CATSEWTGGPYNEQFF
CDR3 DNA: TGTGCCACCAGTGAGTGGACAGGGGGGCCTTACAATGAGCAGTTCTTC

D gene: NA
clone size: NA
V gene: TRBV6-1
J gene: TRBJ2-7
CDR3 protein: CASSPHSRPHEQYF
CDR3 DNA: TGTGCCAGCAGTCCACATTCGAGGCCCCACGAGCAGTACTTC

D gene: TRBD2
clone size: NA
V gene: TRBV7-9
J gene: TRBJ2-7
CDR3 protein: CASSQLISRLADHVTPYEQYF
CDR3 DNA: TGTGCCAGCAGCCAATTAATTAGTAGGCTAGCGGATCACGTGACCCCCTACGAGCAGTACTTC

D gene: NA
clone size: NA
V gene: TRBV5-5
J gene: TRBJ1-1
CDR3 protein: CASSRWGGDNTEAFF
CDR3 DNA: TGTGCCAGCAGCCGTTGGGGAGGGGATAACACTGAAGCTTTCTTT

D gene: NA
clone size: NA
V gene: TRBV7-2
J gene: TRBJ2-5
CDR3 protein: CASSLVVSQETRYF
CDR3 DNA: TGTGCCAGCAGCTTAGTGGTCAGCCAAGAGACCCGGTACTTC

D gene: TRBD2
clone size: NA
V gene: TRBV5-1
J gene: TRBJ2-1
CDR3 protein: CASSLTTSGRPLSSYNEQFF
CDR3 DNA: TGCGCCAGCAGCCTGACGACTAGCGGGAGACCCTTGAGCTCCTACAATGAGCAGTTCTTC

D gene: NA
clone size: NA
V gene: TRBV2
J gene: TRBJ1-4
CDR3 protein: CASSGFARENEKLFF
CDR3 DNA: TGTGCCAGCAGTGGGTTTGCCAGGGAAAATGAAAAACTGTTTTTT

D gene: NA
clone size: many
V gene: TRBV11-2
J gene: TRBJ1-1
CDR3 protein: CASSPNLWTEMNTEAFF
CDR3 DNA: TGTGCCAGCAGCCCAAACCTCTGGACGGAAATGAACACTGAAGCTTTCTTT

D gene: NA
clone size: NA
V gene: TRBV30
J gene: TRBJ2-5
CDR3 protein: CAWTGVSWDQYF
CDR3 DNA: TGTGCCTGGACGGGGGTGTCGTGGGACCAGTACTTC

D gene: NA
clone size: NA
V gene: TRBV29-1
J gene: TRBJ1-2
CDR3 protein: CSALGRAGGYTF
CDR3 DNA: TGCAGCGCGCTGGGCCGAGCGGGGGGCTACACCTTC

D gene: NA
clone size: NA
V gene: TRBV24-1
J gene: TRBJ2-7
CDR3 protein: CATSDYRQALSYEQYF
CDR3 DNA: TGTGCCACCAGTGACTATAGACAGGCCCTCTCCTACGAGCAGTACTTC

D gene: TRBD1
clone size: NA
V gene: TRBV24-1
J gene: TRBJ2-1
CDR3 protein: CATSDSGTGSANEQFF
CDR3 DNA: TGTGCCACCAGTGATTCCGGGACAGGTAGTGCCAATGAGCAGTTCTTC

D gene: TRBD2
clone size: once
V gene: TRBV20-1
J gene: TRBJ2-4
CDR3 protein: CSTTAGDIQYF
CDR3 DNA: TGCAGTACCACCGCGGGGGACATTCAGTACTTC

D gene: NA
clone size: NA
V gene: TRBV7-7
J gene: TRBJ2-7
CDR3 protein: CASSPKGPPDEQYF
CDR3 DNA: TGTGCTAGCAGCCCAAAGGGTCCGCCGGACGAGCAGTACTTC

D gene: TRBD2
clone size: NA
V gene: TRBV7-8
J gene: TRBJ2-3
CDR3 protein: CASSLYSGSSTDTQYF
CDR3 DNA: TGTGCCAGCAGCTTATATAGCGGGAGCAGCACAGATACGCAGTATTTT

D gene: NA
clone size: few
V gene: TRBV20-1
J gene: TRBJ2-7
CDR3 protein: CRRVYEQYF
CDR3 DNA: TGCAGGAGGGTCTACGAGCAGTACTTC

D gene: NA
clone size: NA
V gene: TRBV27
J gene: TRBJ2-3
CDR3 protein: CASSLSNSQYF
CDR3 DNA: TGTGCCAGCAGTTTATCAAATTCGCAGTATTTT

D gene: NA
clone size: NA
V gene: TRBV5-1
J gene: TRBJ1-1
CDR3 protein: CASSLIGQNTEAFF
CDR3 DNA: TGCGCCAGCAGCCTTATTGGACAGAACACTGAAGCTTTCTTT

D gene: TRBD2
clone size: few
V gene: TRBV7-9
J gene: TRBJ2-7
CDR3 protein: CASSRSGKTYEQYF
CDR3 DNA: TGTGCCAGCAGCCGTAGCGGGAAGACCTACGAGCAGTACTTC

D gene: TRBD1
clone size: NA
V gene: TRBV24-1
J gene: TRBJ1-2
CDR3 protein: CATSGGTGTGSTYGYTF
CDR3 DNA: TGTGCCACCAGTGGCGGGACAGGGACTGGGTCTACCTATGGCTACACCTTC

D gene: NA
clone size: many
V gene: TRBV5-1
J gene: TRBJ1-2
CDR3 protein: CASSLGGGGPSDYGYTF
CDR3 DNA: TGCGCCAGCAGCCTCGGAGGAGGCGGACCGAGTGACTATGGCTACACCTTC

D gene: NA
clone size: few
V gene: TRBV6-4
J gene: TRBJ2-7
CDR3 protein: CARHVSSYEQYF
CDR3 DNA: TGTGCCCGCCATGTCTCCTCCTACGAGCAGTACTTC

D gene: NA
clone size: few
V gene: TRBV20-1
J gene: TRBJ1-2
CDR3 protein: CSATPQAGGYTF
CDR3 DNA: TGCAGTGCCACCCCTCAGGCAGGAGGCTACACCTTC

D gene: NA
clone size: once
V gene: TRBV6-1
J gene: TRBJ1-5
CDR3 protein: CASSEVRNQPQHF
CDR3 DNA: TGTGCCAGCAGTGAGGTCCGAAATCAGCCCCAGCATTTT

D gene: NA
clone size: NA
V gene: TRBV19
J gene: TRBJ2-7
CDR3 protein: CASSIVGSNYEQYF
CDR3 DNA: TGTGCCAGTAGTATAGTTGGCAGCAATTACGAGCAGTACTTC

D gene: TRBD2
clone size: NA
V gene: TRBV19
J gene: TRBJ2-1
CDR3 protein: CASSIGLAVPYNEQFF
CDR3 DNA: TGTGCCAGTAGTATCGGACTAGCGGTGCCCTACAATGAGCAGTTCTTC

D gene: TRBD1
clone size: many
V gene: TRBV4-1
J gene: TRBJ1-5
CDR3 protein: CASSQDRGLGNQPQHF
CDR3 DNA: TGCGCCAGCAGCCAAGACAGGGGGCTTGGCAATCAGCCCCAGCATTTT

D gene: NA
clone size: many
V gene: TRBV7-9
J gene: TRBJ1-1
CDR3 protein: CASRLSGQNEAFF
CDR3 DNA: TGTGCCAGCAGGCTTAGCGGACAGAATGAAGCTTTCTTT

D gene: TRBD1
clone size: few
V gene: TRBV7-3
J gene: TRBJ1-1
CDR3 protein: CASSFGQGAEAFF
CDR3 DNA: TGTGCCAGCAGCTTTGGACAGGGGGCTGAAGCTTTCTTT

D gene: NA
clone size: NA
V gene: TRBV12-3/TRBV12-4
J gene: TRBJ1-4
CDR3 protein: CASKVRGEKLFF
CDR3 DNA: TGTGCCAGCAAAGTTCGGGGGGAAAAACTGTTTTTT

D gene: TRBD1
clone size: NA
V gene: TRBV2
J gene: TRBJ1-4
CDR3 protein: CASKGTGGEKLFF
CDR3 DNA: TGTGCCAGCAAGGGGACAGGGGGGGAAAAACTGTTTTTT

D gene: TRBD2
clone size: NA
V gene: TRBV7-8
J gene: TRBJ2-3
CDR3 protein: CASSLGLAVATDTQYF
CDR3 DNA: TGTGCCAGCAGCTTAGGACTAGCGGTGGCCACAGATACGCAGTATTTT

D gene: TRBD1
clone size: NA
V gene: TRBV15
J gene: TRBJ1-1
CDR3 protein: CATGRGTENTEAFF
CDR3 DNA: TGTGCCACCGGCAGGGGGACAGAGAACACTGAAGCTTTCTTT

D gene: TRBD2
clone size: many
V gene: TRBV29-1
J gene: TRBJ2-1
CDR3 protein: CSVQLALNEQFF
CDR3 DNA: TGCAGCGTTCAACTAGCGTTAAATGAGCAGTTCTTC